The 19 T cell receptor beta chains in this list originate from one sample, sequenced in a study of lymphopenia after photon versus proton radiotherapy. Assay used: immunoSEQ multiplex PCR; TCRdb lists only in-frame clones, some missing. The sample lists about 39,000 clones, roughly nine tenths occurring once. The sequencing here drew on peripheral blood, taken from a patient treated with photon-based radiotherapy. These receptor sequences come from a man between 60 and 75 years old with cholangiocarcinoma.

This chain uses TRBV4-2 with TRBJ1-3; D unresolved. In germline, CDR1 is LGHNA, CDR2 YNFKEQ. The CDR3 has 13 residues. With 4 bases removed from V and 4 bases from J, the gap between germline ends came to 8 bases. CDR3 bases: TGTGCCAGCAGCCCTTACGTGGGAAACACCATATATTTT. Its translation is CASSPYVGNTIYF.

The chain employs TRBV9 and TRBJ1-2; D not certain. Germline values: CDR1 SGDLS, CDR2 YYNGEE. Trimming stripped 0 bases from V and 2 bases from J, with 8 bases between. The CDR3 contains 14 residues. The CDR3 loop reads CASSVAKANYGYTF. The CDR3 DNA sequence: TGTGCCAGCAGCGTAGCTAAAGCAAACTATGGCTACACCTTC.

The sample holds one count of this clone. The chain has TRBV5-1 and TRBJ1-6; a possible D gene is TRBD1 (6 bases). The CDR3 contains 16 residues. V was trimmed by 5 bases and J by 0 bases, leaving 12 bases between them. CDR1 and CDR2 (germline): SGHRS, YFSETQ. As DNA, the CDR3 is TGCGCCAGCAGTGACCCGGACAGCTCCTATAATTCACCCCTCCACTTT. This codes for CASSDPDSSYNSPLHF.

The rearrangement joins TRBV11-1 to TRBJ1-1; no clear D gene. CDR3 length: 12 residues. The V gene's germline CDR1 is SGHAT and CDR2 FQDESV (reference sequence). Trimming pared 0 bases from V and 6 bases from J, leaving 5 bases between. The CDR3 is CASSLAISEAFF. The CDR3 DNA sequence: TGTGCCAGCAGCTTAGCGATTTCTGAAGCTTTCTTT. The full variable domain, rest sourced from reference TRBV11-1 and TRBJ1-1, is EAEVAQSPRYKITEKSQAVAFWCDPISGHATLYWYRQILGQGPELLVQFQDESVVDDSQLPKDRFSAERLKGVDSTLKIQPAELGDSAMYLCASSLAISEAFFGQGTRLTVV.

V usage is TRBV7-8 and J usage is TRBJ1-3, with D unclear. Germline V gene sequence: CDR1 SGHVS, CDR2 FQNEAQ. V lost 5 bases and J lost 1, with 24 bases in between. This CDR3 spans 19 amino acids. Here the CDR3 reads CASSIPVRGGIESGNTIYF. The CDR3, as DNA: TGTGCCAGCAGCATACCAGTTAGAGGAGGGATTGAATCTGGAAACACCATATATTTT.

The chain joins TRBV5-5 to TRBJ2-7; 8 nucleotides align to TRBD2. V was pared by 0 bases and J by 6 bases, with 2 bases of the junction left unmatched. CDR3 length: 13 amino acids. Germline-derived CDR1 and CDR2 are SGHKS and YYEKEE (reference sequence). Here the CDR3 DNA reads TGTGCCAGCAGCTTGGCGGGGGGGCCCGAGCAGTACTTC. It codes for CASSLAGGPEQYF.

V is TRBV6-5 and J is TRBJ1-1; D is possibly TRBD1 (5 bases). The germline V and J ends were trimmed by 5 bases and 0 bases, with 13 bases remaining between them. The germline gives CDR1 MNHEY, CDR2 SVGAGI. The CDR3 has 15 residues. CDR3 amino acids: CASSLGTAVNTEAFF. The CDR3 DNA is TGTGCCAGCAGTCTCGGGACTGCGGTGAACACTGAAGCTTTCTTT.

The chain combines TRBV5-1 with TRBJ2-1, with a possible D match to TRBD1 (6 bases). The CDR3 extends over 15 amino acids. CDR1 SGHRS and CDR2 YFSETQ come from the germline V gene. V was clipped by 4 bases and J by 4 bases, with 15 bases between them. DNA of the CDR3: TGCGCCAGCAGCACGGGACAAATGGGGTACAATGAGCAGTTCTTC. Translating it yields CASSTGQMGYNEQFF.

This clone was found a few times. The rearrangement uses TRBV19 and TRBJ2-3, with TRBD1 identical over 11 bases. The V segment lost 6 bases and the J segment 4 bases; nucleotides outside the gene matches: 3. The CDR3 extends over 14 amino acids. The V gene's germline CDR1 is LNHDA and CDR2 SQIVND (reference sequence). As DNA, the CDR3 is TGTGCCAGTAGCAGGGACAGGGGGTCAGATACGCAGTATTTT. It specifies CASSRDRGSDTQYF.

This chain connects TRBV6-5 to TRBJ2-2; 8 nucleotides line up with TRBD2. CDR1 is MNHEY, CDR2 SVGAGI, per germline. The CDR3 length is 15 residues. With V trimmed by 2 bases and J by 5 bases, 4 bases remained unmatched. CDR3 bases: TGTGCCAGCAGTTACAGCGGGAGTGGGACCGGGGAGCTGTTTTTT. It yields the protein CASSYSGSGTGELFF.

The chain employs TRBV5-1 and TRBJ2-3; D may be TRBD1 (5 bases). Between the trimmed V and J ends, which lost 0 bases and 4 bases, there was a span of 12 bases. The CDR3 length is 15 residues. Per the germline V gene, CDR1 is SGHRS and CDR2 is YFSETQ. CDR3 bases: TGCGCCAGCAGCTTGGCCCAGGGTCTGCCAGATACGCAGTATTTT. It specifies CASSLAQGLPDTQYF.

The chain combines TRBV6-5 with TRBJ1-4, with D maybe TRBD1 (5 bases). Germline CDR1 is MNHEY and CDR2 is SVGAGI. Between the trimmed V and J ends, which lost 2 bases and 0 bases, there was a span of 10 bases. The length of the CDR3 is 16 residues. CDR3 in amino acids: CASSYGTATTNEKLFF. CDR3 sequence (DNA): TGTGCCAGCAGTTACGGGACCGCTACAACTAATGAAAAACTGTTTTTT.

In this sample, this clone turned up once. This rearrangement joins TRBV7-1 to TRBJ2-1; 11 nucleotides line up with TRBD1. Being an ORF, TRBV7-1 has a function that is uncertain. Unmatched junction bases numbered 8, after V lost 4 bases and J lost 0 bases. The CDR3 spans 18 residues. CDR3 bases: TGTGCCAGCAGCTTAGTATTTGGGACAGGGGGCTCCTACAATGAGCAGTTCTTC. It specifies CASSLVFGTGGSYNEQFF.

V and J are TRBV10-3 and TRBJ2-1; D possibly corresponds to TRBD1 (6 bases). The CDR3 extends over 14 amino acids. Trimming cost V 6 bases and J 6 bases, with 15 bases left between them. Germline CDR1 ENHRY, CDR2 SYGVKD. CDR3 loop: CAIRTQGRVNEQFF. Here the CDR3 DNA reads TGTGCCATCAGGACACAGGGTAGGGTCAATGAGCAGTTCTTC.

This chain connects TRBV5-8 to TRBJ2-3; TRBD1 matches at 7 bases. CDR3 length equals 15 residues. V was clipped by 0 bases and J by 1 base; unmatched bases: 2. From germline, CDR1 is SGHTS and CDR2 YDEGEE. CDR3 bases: TGTGCCAGCAGCTTGGAGGGGGCTCGCACAGATACGCAGTATTTT. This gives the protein CASSLEGARTDTQYF.

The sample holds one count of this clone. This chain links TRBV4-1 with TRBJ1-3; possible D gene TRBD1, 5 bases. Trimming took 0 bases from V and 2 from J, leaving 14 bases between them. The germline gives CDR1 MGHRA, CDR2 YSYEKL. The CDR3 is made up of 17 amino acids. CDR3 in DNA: TGCGCCAGCAGCCAAGATCTCAGGGCATCAGCTGGAAACACCATATATTTT. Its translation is CASSQDLRASAGNTIYF.

The CDR3 protein is CSVEVGYTF. Written as DNA, the CDR3 is TGCAGCGTTGAAGTTGGCTACACCTTC. V gene TRBV29-1 combines with J gene TRBJ1-2; D is uncertain. Deletions cut 1 base from V and 7 bases from J, with 1 base between. The V gene's germline CDR1 is SQVTM and CDR2 ANQGSEA. The CDR3 consists of 9 residues.

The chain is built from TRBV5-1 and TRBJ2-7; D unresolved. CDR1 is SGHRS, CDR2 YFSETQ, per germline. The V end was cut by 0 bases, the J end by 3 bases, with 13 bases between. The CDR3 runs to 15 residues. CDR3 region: CASSLGQGLDYEQYF. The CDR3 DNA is TGCGCCAGCAGCTTGGGACAAGGTTTGGACTACGAGCAGTACTTC.

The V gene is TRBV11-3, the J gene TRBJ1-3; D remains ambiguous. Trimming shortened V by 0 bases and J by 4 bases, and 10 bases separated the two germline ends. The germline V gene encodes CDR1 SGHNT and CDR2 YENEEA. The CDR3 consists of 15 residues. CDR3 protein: CASSLDPGPGNTIYF. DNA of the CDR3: TGTGCCAGCAGCTTAGATCCCGGGCCCGGAAACACCATATATTTT.